This TCR beta chain is from a study of blood T cell repertoires in COVID-19. Study information: Donors in the United States, Italy and Spain gave samples during acute or convalescent COVID-19. PBMCs, B-cell-depleted T cells, or T cells provided the cDNA or gDNA that made up the material.

Per the study methods: Amplification from reference gene primers served as the basis for estimated nucleated cell counts. TCRdb's table, derived via immunoSEQ multiplex PCR, lists solely in-frame clones and lacks some. The D gene and trimming were derived from the DNA, and the V and J assignments and clone size from that table. The sample lists 70,000 or so clones, around 89% occurring once. This CDR3 is built from 19 residues. Germline CDR1 reads MDHEN; CDR2 reads SYDVKM. V lost 3 bases and J lost 1, with 24 bases in between. The sequenced material came from peripheral blood. The J gene is TRBJ2-5, the V gene TRBV28, with D possibly TRBD1 on 6 matching bases. This clonotype was sampled from a woman aged 80 or older with active COVID-19. In nucleotides, the CDR3 is TGTGCCAGCAGTTTGAGGAGTGGTTGGACAGCAACTGTCCAAGAGACCCAGTACTTC. Its translation is CASSLRSGWTATVQETQYF.